The entry below gives a single T cell receptor (beta chain) sequence along with its context. The sample originates from a study of T cell changes during pregnancy in multiple sclerosis. Germline CDR1 is SGHTA and CDR2 is FQGNSA. This CDR3 spans 16 amino acids. J was trimmed by 4 bases and V by 4 bases; bases with no gene match: 10. Profiling relied on immunoSEQ multiplex PCR, and the TCRdb table lists in-frame clones only, not all of them. The top ten clones hold 1% to 1.5% of a sample with 57,000 or so clones, roughly 93% of them seen once. The chain uses TRBV7-2 and TRBJ1-2; 9 bases map to TRBD1. The sample in question was peripheral blood, obtained in the second trimester of pregnancy. The sequence was obtained from a female donor with multiple sclerosis, enrolled in a pregnancy study. This CDR3 reads CASSSRPGQGSYGYTF. The CDR3 DNA reads as TGTGCCAGCAGCTCGAGACCGGGACAGGGCTCCTATGGCTACACCTTC.